Reported below is one T cell receptor beta chain. This clonotype was seen only a few times. This clone's antigen is unknown. Base qualities are not at hand, and no much larger clone is one base apart. These data come from a study of CD8+CD57+ T cells in acquired aplastic anemia (dated by TCRdb to about 2018). Notes on the research overall: Extracted DNA from sorted CD4+ and CD8+ cells averaged approximately 3.4 ug, ranging from roughly 0.19 to 27.4 ug. For healthy donor samples, the average read count was about 9.9 million for CD4+ cells and roughly 12 million for CD8+ cells.

What the work shows at the level of the full study, not this receptor alone: About 28 CD8+ CDR3 sequences were found in both patients and controls but appeared to be highly expressed in patients and within the immunodominant clones of the patients. Patients and healthy controls showed no significant difference in CD8+ Simpson's diversity (P=0.060).

The study deep-sequenced TCR repertoires of sorted CD4+ and CD8+ blood T cells from severe aplastic anemia patients and healthy subjects. Ficoll-Paque density gradient centrifugation was used to isolate peripheral blood mononuclear cells. CD4+ and CD8+ T cells were sorted by FACS or magnetic beads before DNA extraction. Profiling of TCR beta VDJ combinations and CDR3 sequences used genomic DNA as the template. An Illumina HiSeq 2000 was used for TCR repertoire sequencing. Under the source paper's analysis protocol: TRBV/TRBJ rearrangement plots, CDR3 size and DJ length profiles, and Simpson's diversity index were used to evaluate the repertoires. The most abundant DNA sequence in the deep sequencing data was taken as the immunodominant clone. CDR3 amino acid sequences were screened for sharing across subjects and compared with published repertoires and the VDJdb database. TCRdb reworked the public reads: Q25 trimming with fastp, MiXCR clone assembly, productive beta chains retained. Rows merge per CDR3 protein into single entries with the most common DNA and genes. These V and J calls rely on TCRdb rather than the paper's analysis. The sample records a few hundred thousand distinct CDR3 sequences, about a third of which are singletons. Of the sample, roughly 1.1% is held by the ten largest clones.

The CDR3 holds 14 amino acids from the cysteine to the phenylalanine. Only the CDR3 DNA stays, 42 bases, in frame from base 1. For CDR1 and CDR2, the germline V gene (reference sequence) lists DFQATT and SNEGSKA. V and J are trimmed by 6 bases and 7 bases, and the gene matches miss 10 bases of the junction. This chain joins TRBV20-1 to TRBJ2-7; 12 junctional bases match TRBD2. The TCR sequence derives from a human donor in good health, serving as a control. Material for sequencing was sorted CD4+, CD8+, or CD8+CD57+ T cells (not recorded which) from PBMCs. The DNA reads as follows: TGCAGTGCCCCTAGCGGGAGGGTATACGATGAGCAGTACTTC. Its product reads: CSAPSGRVYDEQYF.